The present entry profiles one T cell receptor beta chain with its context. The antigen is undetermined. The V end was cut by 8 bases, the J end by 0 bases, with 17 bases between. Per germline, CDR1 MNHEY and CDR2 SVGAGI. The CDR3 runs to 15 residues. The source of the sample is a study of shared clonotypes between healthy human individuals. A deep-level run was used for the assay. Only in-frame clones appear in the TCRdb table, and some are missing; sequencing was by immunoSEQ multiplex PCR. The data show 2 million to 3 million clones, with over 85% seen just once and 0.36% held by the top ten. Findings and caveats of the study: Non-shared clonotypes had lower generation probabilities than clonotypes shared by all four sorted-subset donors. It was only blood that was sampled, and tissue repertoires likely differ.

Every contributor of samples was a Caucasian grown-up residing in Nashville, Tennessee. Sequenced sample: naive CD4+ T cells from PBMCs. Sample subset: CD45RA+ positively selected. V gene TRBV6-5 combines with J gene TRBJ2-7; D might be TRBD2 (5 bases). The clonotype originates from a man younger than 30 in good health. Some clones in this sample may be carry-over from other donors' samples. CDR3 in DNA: TGTGCCAGCGGGAGAGCTGATAAAAGCTCCTACGAGCAGTACTTC. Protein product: CASGRADKSSYEQYF.